The 24 T cell receptor beta chains reported below all come from one sample, sequenced in a study of Graves' ophthalmopathy and Graves' hyperthyroidism. RNA transcripts were the source from which TCR beta CDR3 regions were amplified. HTBI primers primed a first-round RT-PCR, and a second-round multiplex PCR followed. TCRdb processed the multiplex PCR reads anew with MiXCR; each CDR3 protein has one entry. The table shows 1 million to 1.3 million distinct CDR3 sequences, with about 36% occurring only once. Sequenced material: peripheral blood or thyroid tissue (not recorded which). The origin of the receptors is an adult man with Graves' hyperthyroidism.

This clonotype was counted ten times or more. The chain is built from TRBV20-1 and TRBJ1-5; no definite D call. V was shortened by 1 base and J by 3 bases, with 7 bases between the two germline ends. This CDR3 contains 13 residues. Germline CDR1 reads DFQATT; CDR2 reads SNEGSKA (reference sequence). The CDR3 is CSARGEINQPQHF. In DNA, the CDR3 is TGCAGTGCTAGAGGAGAGATCAATCAGCCCCAGCATTTT.

The chain has TRBV29-1 and TRBJ2-2, with 7 bases aligning to TRBD2. V shed 4 bases and J 7 bases; nucleotides not matched to a gene: 6. From germline, CDR1 is SQVTM and CDR2 ANQGSEA. CDR3 length: 13 residues. CDR3 coding DNA: TGCAGCGTTGCCGGGGACTATAACGGGGAGCTGTTTTTT. Protein product: CSVAGDYNGELFF.

This clonotype was counted at least ten times. V and J are TRBV11-2 and TRBJ1-1, with D perhaps matching TRBD1 (5 bases). CDR1 and CDR2 from the germline V gene are SGHAT and FQNNGV. Trimming removed 0 bases at V and 0 bases at J, with 11 bases between. The CDR3 runs to 16 residues. The CDR3 DNA is TGTGCCAGCAGCTTAGAGGGGGGAAGACTGAACACTGAAGCTTTCTTT. This translates into CASSLEGGRLNTEAFF.

The V and J genes are TRBV7-2 and TRBJ2-5; D call uncertain. CDR3 length: 14 residues. Per germline, CDR1 SGHTA and CDR2 FQGNSA. Trimming took 4 bases from V and 9 from J, leaving 18 bases between them. The CDR3 coding sequence is TGTGCCAGCAGCTCCGCAGGCCCAGGTCAGCCCCAGTACTTC. It yields the protein CASSSAGPGQPQYF.

The chain carries TRBV29-1 and TRBJ1-3; perhaps TRBD1 as D (5 bases). The CDR3 has 16 residues. Trimming removed 6 bases from V and 0 bases from J, with 18 bases in between. Per germline, CDR1 SQVTM and CDR2 ANQGSEA. CDR3: CSVKPRGTSSGNTIYF. The CDR3 DNA reads TGCAGCGTGAAACCTAGGGGAACGAGCTCTGGAAACACCATATATTTT.

This clonotype was seen many times. This chain's CDR3 is CASSETVSGNTIYF. Written as DNA, the CDR3 is TGTGCCAGCAGTGAAACAGTCTCTGGAAACACCATATATTTT. The chain carries TRBV2 and TRBJ1-3; D remains ambiguous. The V gene lost 2 bases and the J gene lost 0 bases, with 5 bases spanning the gap. The CDR3 loop spans 14 amino acids. Germline CDR1 is SNHLY and CDR2 is FYNNEI.

V and J are TRBV2 and TRBJ1-5; D is unclear. The germline V and J ends were trimmed by 7 bases and 0 bases, with 22 bases remaining between them. This CDR3 comprises 18 residues. Germline CDR1 is SNHLY and CDR2 is FYNNEI. The CDR3 region is CASNLVGQPEDSNQPQHF. DNA for the CDR3: TGTGCCAGCAACCTTGTTGGGCAACCGGAAGATAGCAATCAGCCCCAGCATTTT.

This clonotype was observed at least ten times. The rearrangement joins TRBV7-6 to TRBJ1-2; D call uncertain. The CDR3 spans 14 residues. Trimming cost V 3 bases and J 6 bases, with 14 bases left between them. The germline V gene encodes CDR1 SGHVS and CDR2 FNYEAQ. CDR3 bases: TGTGCCAGCAGCTTTGGCGACCTCCCGGATGGCTACACCTTC. Its translation is CASSFGDLPDGYTF. The full variable domain, completed using reference TRBV7-6 and TRBJ1-2, is GAGVSQSPRYKVTKRGQDVALRCDPISGHVSLYWYRQALGQGPEFLTYFNYEAQQDKSGLPNDRFSAERPEGSISTLTIQRTEQRDSAMYRCASSFGDLPDGYTFGSGTRLTVV.

This clonotype was observed a single time. The V and J genes are TRBV25-1 and TRBJ2-5, with 7 bases identical to TRBD1. V was clipped by 2 bases and J by 7 bases; unmatched bases: 10. The CDR3 sequence is 15 residues long. Germline CDR1 and CDR2: MGHDK and SYGVNS. CDR3 sequence (DNA): TGTGCCAGCAGTGAAGGCGACAGGGTGCTTGGGACCCAGTACTTC. Its translation is CASSEGDRVLGTQYF.

This clonotype has a count of ten or more. The V and J genes are TRBV2 and TRBJ2-6, with TRBD1 matching 9 bases. This CDR3 has 17 amino acids. Germline CDR1 reads SNHLY; CDR2 reads FYNNEI. Germline trimming cut 9 bases from V and 2 bases from J; bases unmatched to any gene: 11. The CDR3 DNA follows: TGTGCCAGACAAGAAACAGGGGGCGGCGCTGGGGCCAACGTCCTGACTTTC. This gives the protein CARQETGGGAGANVLTF.

As concerns this clonotype: One end of the junction is discordant with germline, which a read error may explain. V usage is TRBV25-1 and J usage is TRBJ2-5; D unclear. The CDR3 length is 13 residues. Per germline, CDR1 MGHDK and CDR2 SYGVNS. CDR3 sequence reads: CASSLRAPKTQCF. The CDR3 DNA reads as TGTGCCAGCAGTTTAAGGGCACCGAAGACCCAGTGCTTC.

This clonotype has just one count. This likely traces to a read error, being one base from a far larger clone. This chain joins TRBV20-1 and TRBJ1-5; D gene ambiguous. This CDR3 is 13 amino acids long. The V end was cut by 3 bases, the J end by 2 bases, with 8 bases between. Germline V gives CDR1 DFQATT, CDR2 SNEGSKA (reference sequence). CDR3 protein: CSARRRGNQPQHF. As DNA, the CDR3 is TGCAGTGCTAGGAGGAGGGGCAATCAGCCCCAGCATTTT.

The rearrangement uses TRBV20-1 and TRBJ2-5; D gene ambiguous. CDR1 DFQATT and CDR2 SNEGSKA come from the germline V gene (reference sequence). Trimming stripped 5 bases from V and 2 bases from J, with 12 bases between. The CDR3 runs to 13 residues. The CDR3 loop reads CSARTVRQETQYF. CDR3 DNA: TGCAGTGCTCGTACCGTCCGGCAAGAGACCCAGTACTTC.

The sample holds a few counts of this clonotype. The rearrangement uses TRBV20-1 and TRBJ2-2; 8 nucleotides match TRBD1. The ends lost 2 bases at V and 5 bases at J; junction bases unmatched: 7. The CDR3 totals 15 residues. Per the germline V gene, CDR1 is DFQATT and CDR2 is SNEGSKA (reference sequence). The CDR3 DNA is TGCAGTGCTAGAACCGGGACAGGTTTGACCGGGGAGCTGTTTTTT. Protein: CSARTGTGLTGELFF.

This clonotype was detected only once. A much larger clone differs by one base, so this may be a read error. The CDR3 loop is CASIEVSTDTQYF. The CDR3 coding sequence is TGTGCCAGCATTGAAGTTAGCACGGATACGCAGTATTTT. This sequence joins TRBV2 and TRBJ2-3; D is unresolved. Germline CDR1 is SNHLY and CDR2 is FYNNEI. There are 13 residues in the CDR3.

The count of this clonotype is one. This chain joins TRBV29-1 and TRBJ2-7, with 8 bases fitting TRBD1. CDR3 length equals 12 residues. V trimming: 5 bases; J trimming: 5 bases; junction bases outside the gene matches: 5. Germline V gene sequence: CDR1 SQVTM, CDR2 ANQGSEA. The CDR3 DNA reads TGCAGCGTTTTGACAGGGGCCGACGAGCAGTACTTC. It is translated as CSVLTGADEQYF.

This clonotype was picked up many times. This chain connects TRBV24-1 to TRBJ1-2; 10 nucleotides align to TRBD1. CDR1 and CDR2 (germline): KGHDR, SFDVKD. This CDR3 region has 15 residues. V lost 4 bases to trimming and J lost 4 bases; unmatched junction nucleotides: 5. This CDR3 reads CATSERTGGSYGYTF. The CDR3 region has the DNA TGTGCCACCAGTGAAAGGACAGGGGGAAGCTATGGCTACACCTTC.

The chain links TRBV14 to TRBJ2-7; D is uncertain. CDR1 is SGHDN, CDR2 FVKESK, per germline. V dropped 0 bases and J dropped 2 bases, with 11 bases sitting between them. This CDR3 spans 15 amino acids. CDR3 amino acids: CASSQDLGDAYEQYF. CDR3 DNA: TGTGCCAGCAGCCAAGATCTAGGCGACGCCTACGAGCAGTACTTC.

This sequence joins TRBV12-3 or TRBV12-4 and TRBJ2-2, with D uncertain. This CDR3 contains 13 residues. Trimming stripped 3 bases from V and 10 bases from J, with 12 bases between. CDR3 sequence reads: CASSFRQFKELFF. CDR3 nucleotides: TGTGCCAGCAGTTTCCGTCAGTTCAAGGAGCTGTTTTTT.

This rearrangement joins TRBV9 to TRBJ2-5, with 10 bases lining up with TRBD1. Germline-derived CDR1 and CDR2 are SGDLS and YYNGEE. Trimming took 4 bases from V and 4 from J; bases not matched to a gene: 10. This CDR3 is built from 16 residues. The DNA of the CDR3 is TGTGCCAGCAGCTTGGCCGGGACAGGGGTGGTAGAGACCCAGTACTTC. Its translation: CASSLAGTGVVETQYF.

This clonotype was recorded a few times. This sequence joins TRBV20-1 and TRBJ1-5; D is unresolved. The CDR3 spans 14 residues. The germline CDR1 and CDR2 sequences are DFQATT and SNEGSKA (reference sequence). With 0 bases removed from V and 4 bases from J, the gap between germline ends came to 10 bases. CDR3 protein: CSARDRQGNQPQHF. CDR3 DNA sequence: TGCAGTGCTAGAGATAGGCAAGGTAATCAGCCCCAGCATTTT.

The chain has TRBV9 and TRBJ2-7; the D is unclear. V gave up 4 bases and J gave up 2 bases, with 19 bases separating them. Looked up from germline, CDR1 is SGDLS and CDR2 is YYNGEE. This CDR3 has 16 residues. The DNA for the CDR3 is TGTGCCAGCAGCCAAGTCTCCAACGACGGACCCTACGAGCAGTACTTC. This translates into CASSQVSNDGPYEQYF. The full variable domain, with the rest looked up from reference TRBV9 and TRBJ2-7, is DSGVTQTPKHLITATGQRVTLRCSPRSGDLSVYWYQQSLDQGLQFLIQYYNGEERAKGNILERFSAQQFPDLHSELNLSSLELGDSALYFCASSQVSNDGPYEQYFGPGTRLTVT.

CDR3 DNA sequence: TGCAGCGCCGGGACGAGGGTTGGCTACACCTTC. Protein product: CSAGTRVGYTF. The chain employs TRBV29-1 and TRBJ1-2, with a weak D call TRBD1 (5 bases). In germline, CDR1 is SQVTM, CDR2 ANQGSEA. The CDR3 is 11 amino acids. V was clipped by 7 bases and J by 7 bases, with 13 bases between them.

The chain joins TRBV2 to TRBJ2-7; D uncertain. The CDR3 runs to 10 residues. Germline CDR1 is SNHLY and CDR2 is FYNNEI. Trimming removed 8 bases at V and 5 bases at J, with 7 bases between. CDR3 sequence: CASSPDEQYF. The CDR3 DNA reads TGTGCCAGCTCGCCCGACGAGCAGTACTTC.